The TCR beta chain under discussion was sequenced for a study of a mutant IDH1 vaccine in newly diagnosed glioma. The overall study: The vaccination schedule gave patients eight doses in weeks 1, 3, 5, 7, 11, 15, 19 and 23. The study's findings and limits: Pseudoprogression seemed unrelated to changes in top peripheral T cell clonotypes.

V lost 8 bases to trimming and J lost 1 base, with 11 bases between them. CDR1 and CDR2 (germline): MNHNS, SASEGT. CDR3 length: 13 residues. As regards this clone: Its antigen is not identified.

The assay was immunoSEQ multiplex PCR, and TCRdb's table has in-frame clones only and misses some. The data contain roughly 30,000 clones, approximately 88% of them seen just once; the ten biggest clones take up over 15%. The time point denotes: week 5, during vaccination. Vaccination used 300 ug of mutant IDH1 20-mer peptide per dose, with topical imiquimod. New WHO grade 3 or 4 IDH1-mutant, ATRX-lost astrocytomas were present in all donors. The TCR originated in a man between 18 and 35 years old with glioma. The sequenced sample was PBMCs, obtained from a glioma patient whose treatment included an IDH1 peptide vaccine. The chain recombines TRBV6-1 with TRBJ1-1; D may be TRBD1 (5 bases). The CDR3, as DNA: TGTGCCAGCCCCATGGGACCGAACACTGAAGCTTTCTTT. It specifies CASPMGPNTEAFF.